Listed below are T cell receptor beta chains from one sample, sequenced in a study of blood T cell repertoires in COVID-19. Repertoires were generated with immunoSEQ multiplex PCR, while TCRdb's copy carries only in-frame clones and drops some. Here the sample spans approximately 140,000 clones, about 74% being singletons. Source material: peripheral blood. The receptors were gathered from a man between 50 and 59 years old with acute or convalescent COVID-19. Both conserved end residues are part of each CDR3. The order of the fields is J gene, clone size, V gene, D gene, CDR3 DNA, CDR3 protein. D genes are given only for firm matches. The size field is filled for only some rows; it gives once, few, many or a size class.

>TRBJ1-2|few|TRBV6-5|.
TGTGCCAGCAGTTACGAGGCAGGGTCTCGCTACACCTTC
CASSYEAGSRYTF
>TRBJ2-7|.|TRBV6-5|TRBD1
TGTGCCAGCAGGACAGGGCTCGAGCAGTACTTC
CASRTGLEQYF
>TRBJ1-2|.|TRBV19|.
TGTGCCAGTAGTCCCCCCTCTCCCTGGGCGGACAGTCTTGATAACTATGGCTACACCTTC
CASSPPSPWADSLDNYGYTF
>TRBJ2-2|.|TRBV10-3|TRBD2
TGTGCCATCGCCCCTAGAAGCGGGGGCAACACCGGGGAGCTGTTTTTT
CAIAPRSGGNTGELFF
>TRBJ1-4|.|TRBV7-9|.
TGTGCCAGCAGCCAAAATATTCCCCGAGGAGCAACTAATGAAAAACTGTTTTTT
CASSQNIPRGATNEKLFF
>TRBJ1-2|.|TRBV27|.
TGTGCCAGCAGTTCTCCGAACGAGGGTGGGGGACTAACTAACTATGGCTACACCTTC
CASSSPNEGGGLTNYGYTF
>TRBJ2-5|.|TRBV9|TRBD1
TGTGCCAGCAGCTACACAGGGGGGGAGACCCAGTACTTC
CASSYTGGETQYF
>TRBJ1-6|.|TRBV10-2|.
TGCGCCAGCAGTGATATACAGGGCGCTAGTTTCCACTTT
CASSDIQGASFHF
>TRBJ1-2|.|TRBV29-1|.
TGCAGCGTTGGGGGGGGCTCGGATGGCTACACCTTC
CSVGGGSDGYTF
>TRBJ2-1|.|TRBV5-1|TRBD1
TGCGCCAGCAGCTTGGTGGTGACAGGGGAACACGAGCAGTTCTTC
CASSLVVTGEHEQFF
>TRBJ1-6|.|TRBV6-6|TRBD1
TGTGCCAGCCGGACAGGCTTTAGCTCCTATAATTCACCCCTCCACTTT
CASRTGFSSYNSPLHF
>TRBJ2-7|.|TRBV7-9|TRBD2
TGTGCCAGCAGCCCCCATACCGGGACTAGCGGGGCAAACTACGAGCAGTACTTC
CASSPHTGTSGANYEQYF
>TRBJ2-5|.|TRBV27|TRBD2
TGTGCCAGCGCACTAGCGGGGGCCCTAGAGACCCAGTACTTC
CASALAGALETQYF
>TRBJ2-3|.|TRBV7-9|TRBD2
TGTGCCAGCAGCTTTGGTAGTGGACTAGCTTCGGATACGCAGTATTTT
CASSFGSGLASDTQYF
>TRBJ2-3|.|TRBV25-1|.
TGTGCCAGCAGTGATCCCGAGCGGTTCACAGATACGCAGTATTTT
CASSDPERFTDTQYF
>TRBJ1-1|.|TRBV6-5|TRBD1
TGTGCCAGCAGGCGACAGGGGGTAGCTTTCTTT
CASRRQGVAFF
>TRBJ1-1|.|TRBV5-6|TRBD1
TGTGCCAGCAGCTTAGAACCCCAGGGGGGTTTGACTGAAGCTTTCTTT
CASSLEPQGGLTEAFF
>TRBJ1-5|.|TRBV6-1|.
TGTGCCAGCAGTGAGGACAGATACAATCAGCCCCAGCATTTT
CASSEDRYNQPQHF
>TRBJ2-3|.|TRBV15|.
TGTGCCACTCAACAGGCAAGTGCAGATACGCAGTATTTT
CATQQASADTQYF
>TRBJ2-2|.|TRBV3-1/TRBV3-2|TRBD1
TGTGCCAGCAGCCAAGAACAGGGGGCGATCTCCGGGGAGCTGTTTTTT
CASSQEQGAISGELFF
>TRBJ1-2|once|TRBV5-4|TRBD1
TGTGCCAGCAAACCCCTAGTCGGGACAGTAAGAGGCTACACCTTC
CASKPLVGTVRGYTF
>TRBJ2-7|few|TRBV3-1/TRBV3-2|TRBD2
TGTGCCAGCAGCCCGACTAGCGTGGCCTACGAGCAGTACTTC
CASSPTSVAYEQYF
>TRBJ1-3|.|TRBV19|TRBD1
TGTGCCAGTACCGCTACACAGGGGAGCTCTGGAAACACCATATATTTT
CASTATQGSSGNTIYF
>TRBJ1-1|.|TRBV27|.
TGTGCCAGCAGTACTCAACAGGGTAGGGACACTGAAGCTTTCTTT
CASSTQQGRDTEAFF
>TRBJ2-3|.|TRBV6-1|TRBD2
TGTGCCAGCAGTGAAGTTAGCGGGGGGGCCTGGTATTTT
CASSEVSGGAWYF
>TRBJ2-1|.|TRBV6-4|TRBD2
TGTGCCAGCAGTGAACAAGCGGGGTCCTACAATGAGCAGTTCTTC
CASSEQAGSYNEQFF
>TRBJ1-1|.|TRBV4-2|.
TGTGCCAGCAGCCAAGTGGCGGGGGGGCACATGAACACTGAAGCTTTCTTT
CASSQVAGGHMNTEAFF
>TRBJ2-4|.|TRBV5-6|.
TGTGCCAGCAGCTTAGGGGTTCTAGCCAAAAACATTCAGTACTTC
CASSLGVLAKNIQYF
>TRBJ2-5|.|TRBV29-1|TRBD1
TGCAGCGTTGATACAGGGGTAGAGACCCAGTACTTC
CSVDTGVETQYF
>TRBJ2-7|few|TRBV7-9|.
TGTGCCAGCAGCTACAGGGACTCCTACGAGCAGTACTTC
CASSYRDSYEQYF
>TRBJ2-5|.|TRBV9|.
TGTGCCAGCAGCGTAGAGACACCGCCGCTGTACTTC
CASSVETPPLYF
>TRBJ2-1|.|TRBV14|TRBD2
TGTGCCAGCAGACCCTTAGCGGGGGGGGCCTACAATGAGCAGTTCTTC
CASRPLAGGAYNEQFF
>TRBJ1-1|.|TRBV19|TRBD1
TGTGCCAGTAGTACGTCGACAGGGGGCTTTACTGAAGCTTTCTTT
CASSTSTGGFTEAFF
>TRBJ2-1|.|TRBV5-4|TRBD2
TGTGCCAGCAGCTTCGGGACTAGCGGGGGGGTTGAGCAGTTCTTC
CASSFGTSGGVEQFF
>TRBJ1-2|few|TRBV6-5|TRBD1
TGTGCCAGCACAGACAGGGAAACCTATGGCTACACCTTC
CASTDRETYGYTF
>TRBJ1-1|.|TRBV10-3|.
TGTGCCATCAGTGAATCGAGGGTAACGAACACTGAAGCTTTCTTT
CAISESRVTNTEAFF
>TRBJ1-3|.|TRBV3-1/TRBV3-2|.
TGTGCCAGCAGCCAAGGCAGGGTTGGAAACACCATATATTTT
CASSQGRVGNTIYF
>TRBJ2-3|.|TRBV28|.
TGTGCCAGCTCGGGTATACAAAGCACAGATACGCAGTATTTT
CASSGIQSTDTQYF
>TRBJ1-2|.|TRBV24-1|.
TGTGCCACCAGCGACGGACTCTATGGCTACACCTTC
CATSDGLYGYTF
>TRBJ2-3|.|TRBV27|TRBD2
TGTGCCAGCAGTTCGACCGGGACTAGCGTACTAAAAACCACAGATACGCAGTATTTT
CASSSTGTSVLKTTDTQYF
>TRBJ2-7|few|TRBV7-9|TRBD1
TGTGCCAGCAGCTTTCCGGGACAGGGCTACGAGCAGTACTTC
CASSFPGQGYEQYF
>TRBJ1-1|.|TRBV7-6|.
TGTGCCAGCAGCCGAGGCCAGAACACTGAAGCTTTCTTT
CASSRGQNTEAFF
>TRBJ1-1|few|TRBV30|.
TGTGCCTGGAGTGTAGAGGGTGAAGCTTTCTTT
CAWSVEGEAFF
>TRBJ1-2|.|TRBV5-1|TRBD1
TGCGCCAGCAGCTTGGATAATACGGGACAGGGTGGTGGCTACACCTTC
CASSLDNTGQGGGYTF
>TRBJ1-4|.|TRBV5-1|.
TGCGCCAGCAGCTTTAGTCGAACTAATGAAAAACTGTTTTTT
CASSFSRTNEKLFF
>TRBJ2-1|.|TRBV6-5|TRBD1
TGTGCCAGCAGCCCGACGGACAGGGGAAGTAGGTTCTTC
CASSPTDRGSRFF
>TRBJ1-5|.|TRBV19|TRBD1
TGTGCCACCACCGACAGGGGAAATAGCAATCAGCCCCAGCATTTT
CATTDRGNSNQPQHF
>TRBJ1-2|.|TRBV6-1|TRBD1
TGTGCCAGCAGTGAAGGACAGGGGTATGGCTACACCTTC
CASSEGQGYGYTF
>TRBJ2-5|once|TRBV30|.
TGTGCCTGGAGTGGCGGTCAAGAGACCCAGTACTTC
CAWSGGQETQYF
>TRBJ1-4|.|TRBV28|.
TGTGCCAGCAGTTTATGGGAGGGACCTAATGAAAAACTGTTTTTT
CASSLWEGPNEKLFF
>TRBJ2-2|.|TRBV4-1|.
TGCGCCAGCAGCCAAGATTTGCCCGAAAGACTATCCGGGGAGCTGTTTTTT
CASSQDLPERLSGELFF
>TRBJ2-7|once|TRBV5-1|TRBD1
TGCGCCAGCAGCTTGGGACAGGGGGTGTACGAGCAGTACTTC
CASSLGQGVYEQYF
>TRBJ1-6|.|TRBV14|.
TGTGCCAGCAGCCAGAGTGAGCTAAGTTCACCCCTCCACTTT
CASSQSELSSPLHF